This T cell receptor beta chain was captured by sequencing in a study of CD8 T cells in Susac syndrome. CDR1 and CDR2 (germline): SGHNT, YYREEE (reference sequence). V lost 4 bases, J lost 3 bases, and 16 bases lay in between. This CDR3 is built from 15 residues. The multiple sclerosis control group comprised treatment-naive patients with stable or active relapsing-remitting disease. cDNA came from around 0.5 to 1 ug RNA primed by random hexamers. The method of amplification for TCR beta CDR3 was immunoSEQ multiplex PCR, covering 54 Vbeta and 13 Jbeta. In TCRdb, the immunoSEQ multiplex PCR reads were re-called with MiXCR into one record per CDR3 protein. The table shows over 200,000 distinct CDR3 sequences, with roughly 94% occurring only once.

What was sequenced was CD4+ T cells from PBMCs. The chain couples TRBV5-4 to TRBJ2-5, with D possibly TRBD2 on 5 matching bases. The clonotype was recovered from a human donor with multiple sclerosis. The CDR3 loop is CASSSKRAEKETQYF. CDR3 bases: TGTGCCAGCAGCAGCAAGAGGGCAGAAAAAGAGACCCAGTACTTC.